These T cell receptor beta chains were read from a single sample in a study of blood T cell repertoires in COVID-19. Some clones are missing from TCRdb's copy, which holds only in-frame ones; the method was immunoSEQ multiplex PCR. Of hundreds of thousands of clones in the sample, roughly nine tenths are singletons; the top ten hold approximately 8%. Sequencing was carried out using PBMCs or T cells enriched from blood (not recorded which). The source of these receptors is a woman aged 60-75 years who had recovered from COVID-19. CDR3s include the opening cysteine and the closing phenylalanine or tryptophan. Fields, in order: V gene, CDR3 length, clone size, D gene, J gene, CDR3 DNA, CDR3 protein. A D gene is named only where the DNA matches it firmly. Not all rows give a size; the values are once, few, many and, for expanded clones, a class.

V: TRBV27
length: 14
size: once
D: NA
J: TRBJ1-1
DNA: TGTGCCAGCAGTTTAAGGCAGGGGAACACTGAAGCTTTCTTT
CDR3: CASSLRQGNTEAFF

V: TRBV10-1
length: 19
size: NA
D: NA
J: TRBJ2-2
DNA: TGCGCCAGCAGTTGGGCTACGGGGGGGCAGGGGGATTGGACCGGGGAGCTGTTTTTT
CDR3: CASSWATGGQGDWTGELFF

V: TRBV5-8
length: 14
size: once
D: NA
J: TRBJ2-4
DNA: TGTGCCAGCAGCTCCATACTAGCCAAAAACATTCAGTACTTC
CDR3: CASSSILAKNIQYF

V: TRBV2
length: 18
size: few
D: TRBD1
J: TRBJ1-5
DNA: TGTGCCAGCAGGGCAACCGGGACAGGGGGCGGATTAGATCAGCCCCAGCATTTT
CDR3: CASRATGTGGGLDQPQHF

V: TRBV11-2
length: 13
size: NA
D: NA
J: TRBJ1-5
DNA: TGTGCCAGCAGCCCAGACAGCATTCAGCCCCAGCATTTT
CDR3: CASSPDSIQPQHF

V: TRBV5-5
length: 17
size: NA
D: TRBD1
J: TRBJ2-7
DNA: TGTGCCAGCAGCGCCCGGGTAACCGGACAGGATGGCTCGCAGCAGTACTTC
CDR3: CASSARVTGQDGSQQYF

V: TRBV28
length: 14
size: NA
D: TRBD1
J: TRBJ1-5
DNA: TGTGCCAGCAGTTTGGGGACAGGGGACGCGCCCCAGCATTTT
CDR3: CASSLGTGDAPQHF

V: TRBV9
length: 15
size: NA
D: NA
J: TRBJ1-2
DNA: TGTGCCAGCAGCCCCCCACAGGGAGGGAACTATGGCTACACCTTC
CDR3: CASSPPQGGNYGYTF

V: TRBV19
length: 15
size: once
D: TRBD1
J: TRBJ1-2
DNA: TGTGCCAGTAGTCAAGGACAGGGCACTCTCTATGGCTACACCTTC
CDR3: CASSQGQGTLYGYTF

V: TRBV3-1/TRBV3-2
length: 19
size: NA
D: TRBD2
J: TRBJ2-5
DNA: TGTGCCAGCAGCCAAGCACTAGCGGGGGGGTTTTCATACCAAGAGACCCAGTACTTC
CDR3: CASSQALAGGFSYQETQYF

V: TRBV7-9
length: 16
size: once
D: TRBD1
J: TRBJ1-1
DNA: TGTGCCAGCAGCTTGGTCGGACAGGGAATTTGGAGTGAAGCTTTCTTT
CDR3: CASSLVGQGIWSEAFF

V: TRBV2
length: 19
size: NA
D: NA
J: TRBJ2-2
DNA: TGTGCCAGCACCCTCGAATGGGGGGATAGTGCCTCTGGGACCGGGGAGCTGTTTTTT
CDR3: CASTLEWGDSASGTGELFF

V: TRBV13
length: 16
size: NA
D: NA
J: TRBJ1-6
DNA: TGTGCCAGCAGCTTAGGCCTGAGCCCCGCAGGTTCACCCCTCCACTTT
CDR3: CASSLGLSPAGSPLHF

V: TRBV5-1
length: 18
size: once
D: NA
J: TRBJ2-1
DNA: TGCGCCAGCAGCTACTCCCCCGGGCGGGCCGACTCGAACAATGAGCAGTTCTTC
CDR3: CASSYSPGRADSNNEQFF

V: TRBV4-1
length: 14
size: NA
D: NA
J: TRBJ2-2
DNA: TGCGCCAGCAGCCGTACTAGTTCCACCGGGGAGCTGTTTTTT
CDR3: CASSRTSSTGELFF

V: TRBV10-1
length: 14
size: NA
D: TRBD1
J: TRBJ2-2
DNA: TGCGCCAGCAGTAGGACAGGGGAAGGATCGGAGCTGTTTTTT
CDR3: CASSRTGEGSELFF

V: TRBV9
length: 13
size: NA
D: NA
J: TRBJ1-4
DNA: TGTGCCAGCAGCGTAGGGGCAGCTGAAAAACTGTTTTTT
CDR3: CASSVGAAEKLFF

V: TRBV24-1
length: 15
size: few
D: NA
J: TRBJ2-3
DNA: TGTGCCACCAGTGACCCTGACTCAGGGGCAGATACGCAGTATTTT
CDR3: CATSDPDSGADTQYF

V: TRBV30
length: 17
size: NA
D: TRBD1
J: TRBJ1-6
DNA: TGTGCCTGGAGGGATTGGATAAAGGGGGCCTTAGGGTCACCCCTCCACTTT
CDR3: CAWRDWIKGALGSPLHF